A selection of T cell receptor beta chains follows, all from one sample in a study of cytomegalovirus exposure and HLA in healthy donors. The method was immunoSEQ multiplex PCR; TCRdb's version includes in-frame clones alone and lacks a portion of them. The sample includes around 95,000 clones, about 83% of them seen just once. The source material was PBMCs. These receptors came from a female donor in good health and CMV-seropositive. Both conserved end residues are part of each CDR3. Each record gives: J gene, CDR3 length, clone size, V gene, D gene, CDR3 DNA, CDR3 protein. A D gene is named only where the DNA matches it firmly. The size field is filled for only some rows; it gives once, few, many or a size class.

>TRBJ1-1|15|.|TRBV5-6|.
TGTGCCAGCAGCTTGGTTTTGGAGGAGAACACTGAAGCTTTCTTT
CASSLVLEENTEAFF
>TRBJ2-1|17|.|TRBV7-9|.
TGTTCCAGCAGCCTCCAAGGCCCCCTAGCGATGCTGAATGAGCAGTTCTTC
CSSSLQGPLAMLNEQFF
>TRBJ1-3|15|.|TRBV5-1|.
TGCGCCAGCAGCTTGGATCCGAGTTCTGGAAACACCATATATTTT
CASSLDPSSGNTIYF
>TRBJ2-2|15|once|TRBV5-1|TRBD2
TGCGCCAGCAGCTTGGGTACTAGCGGGACCGGGGAGCTGTTTTTT
CASSLGTSGTGELFF
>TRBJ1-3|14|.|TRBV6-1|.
TGTGCCAGCAGGAGGGAACTCTCTGGAAACACCATATATTTT
CASRRELSGNTIYF
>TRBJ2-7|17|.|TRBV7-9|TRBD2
TGTGCCAGCACCCTACGACTAGCGGGGGAAGGCCTTCGGGAGCAGTACTTC
CASTLRLAGEGLREQYF
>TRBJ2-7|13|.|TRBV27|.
TGTGCCAGCAGTCGACCGGGAGCCTACGAGCAGTACTTC
CASSRPGAYEQYF
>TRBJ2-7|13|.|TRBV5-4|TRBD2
TGTGCCAGCACCCGGGGAGGGATCCACGAGCAGTACTTC
CASTRGGIHEQYF
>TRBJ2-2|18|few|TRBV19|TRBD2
TGTGCCAGTAGTATAACCCTGACTAGCGGGTCGAACACCGGGGAGCTGTTTTTT
CASSITLTSGSNTGELFF
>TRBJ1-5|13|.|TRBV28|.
TGTGCCAGCATCCAGAGGGGCAATCAGCCCCAGCATTTT
CASIQRGNQPQHF
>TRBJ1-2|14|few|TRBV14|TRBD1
TGTGCCAGCAGCCTGGGACAGGGAGGCTATGGCTACCCCTTC
CASSLGQGGYGYPF
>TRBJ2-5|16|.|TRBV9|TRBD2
TGTGCCAGCAGCCCTGGGACTAGCGGGAGGGAAGAGACCCAGTACTTC
CASSPGTSGREETQYF
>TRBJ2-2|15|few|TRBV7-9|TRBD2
TGTTCCAGCAGCTTAGAGGGACTAACGACCGGGGAGCTGTTTTTT
CSSSLEGLTTGELFF
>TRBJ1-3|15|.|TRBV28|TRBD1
TGTGCCAGCAGTATAATCGGGACAGCAGGAAACACCATATATTTT
CASSIIGTAGNTIYF
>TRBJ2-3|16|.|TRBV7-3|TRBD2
TGTGCCAGCAGCTTAGGGCTAGCGGGAGCAGCAGATACGCAGTATTTT
CASSLGLAGAADTQYF
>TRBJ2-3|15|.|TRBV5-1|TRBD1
TGCGCCAGCAGCCCTGACAGGGGCGACACAGATACGCAGTATTTT
CASSPDRGDTDTQYF
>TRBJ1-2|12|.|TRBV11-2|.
TGTGCCAGCAGCTTAGACGGGGTCGGCTACACCTTC
CASSLDGVGYTF
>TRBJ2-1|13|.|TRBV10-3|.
TGTGCCATCGAGGGGGTTGGATACAATGAGCAGTTCTTC
CAIEGVGYNEQFF
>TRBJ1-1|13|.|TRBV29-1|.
TGCAGCGTCGCCCTCAGGGGGAACACTGAAGCTTTCTTT
CSVALRGNTEAFF
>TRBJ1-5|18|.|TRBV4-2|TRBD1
TGTGCCAGCAGCCAAGAAGGGACAGGGGGCATGGGCAATCAGCCCCAGCATTTT
CASSQEGTGGMGNQPQHF
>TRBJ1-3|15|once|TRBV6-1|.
TGTGCCAGCAGTCTCGGGACACTCTCTGGAAACACCATATATTTT
CASSLGTLSGNTIYF
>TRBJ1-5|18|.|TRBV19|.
TGTGCCAGTAGAAATCGGGCTACAGGATCAAATTCAAATCAGCCCCAGCATTTT
CASRNRATGSNSNQPQHF
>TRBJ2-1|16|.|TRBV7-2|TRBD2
TGTGCCAGCAGCTTACTCGGACTAGGGATTTACAATGAGCAGTTCTTC
CASSLLGLGIYNEQFF
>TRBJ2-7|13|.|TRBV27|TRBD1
TGTGCCAGCAGAAAACAGGGGATCTACGAGCAGTACTTC
CASRKQGIYEQYF
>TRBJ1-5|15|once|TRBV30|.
TGTGCCTGGAGCATGCGGGGGTTTAGCAATCAGCCCCAGCATTTT
CAWSMRGFSNQPQHF
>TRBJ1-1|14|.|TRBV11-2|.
TGTGCCAGCAGCTTAGATGTTCGGGGAACTGAAGCTTTCTTT
CASSLDVRGTEAFF
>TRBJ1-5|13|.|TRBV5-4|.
TGTGCCAGCAGCCGGGACATAAATCAGCCCCAGCATTTT
CASSRDINQPQHF
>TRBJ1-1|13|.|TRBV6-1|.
TGTGCCAGCAGTCGGGTGACGAACACTGAAGCTTTCTTT
CASSRVTNTEAFF
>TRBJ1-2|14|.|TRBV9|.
TGTGCCAGCAGCGTGGCCGGGTTTGAAAATGGCTACACCTTC
CASSVAGFENGYTF
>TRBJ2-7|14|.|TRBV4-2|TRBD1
TGTGCCAGCAGCCAAATCGGACAGGGCTACGAGCAGTACTTC
CASSQIGQGYEQYF
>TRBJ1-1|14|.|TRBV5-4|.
TGTGCCAGCAGCCTCGGACACACGAACACTGAAGCTTTCTTT
CASSLGHTNTEAFF
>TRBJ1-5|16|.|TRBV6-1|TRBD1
TGTGCCAGCAGTGGACAACAGGGGATGACGGCTCAGCCCCAGCATTTT
CASSGQQGMTAQPQHF
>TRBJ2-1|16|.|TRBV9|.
TGTGCCAGCAGCGTAGTTTCCGCGGGGATCAACAATGAGCAGTTCTTC
CASSVVSAGINNEQFF
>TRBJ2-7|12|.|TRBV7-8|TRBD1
TGTGCCAGCAGCTTAGACAGGGGCGAGCAGTACTTC
CASSLDRGEQYF
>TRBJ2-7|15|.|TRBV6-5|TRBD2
TGTGCCAGCAGTAGGACTAGCGGATACTCCTACGAGCAGTACTTC
CASSRTSGYSYEQYF
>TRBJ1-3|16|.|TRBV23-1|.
TGCGCCAGCAGTCAATCGGTCTCAGGGGCCGGAAACACCATATATTTT
CASSQSVSGAGNTIYF
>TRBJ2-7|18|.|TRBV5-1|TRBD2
TGCGCCAGCAGCTTGGTTTTAAGCGGGGGGGCGGCGTCCTACGAGCAGTACTTC
CASSLVLSGGAASYEQYF
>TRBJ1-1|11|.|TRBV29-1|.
TGCAGCGTTAGCAGGGACACTGAAGCTTTCTTT
CSVSRDTEAFF
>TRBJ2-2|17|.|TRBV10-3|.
TGTGCCATCAGTGAGTCGATCTCCACAGGACACACCGGGGAGCTGTTTTTT
CAISESISTGHTGELFF
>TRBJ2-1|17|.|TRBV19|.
TGTGCCAGTAGTATATGGGTCGGCAGGGCGTCCTACAATGAGCAGTTCTTC
CASSIWVGRASYNEQFF
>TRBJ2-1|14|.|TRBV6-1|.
TGTGCCAGCAGTGAGGCGGGACTCATGAATGAGCAGTTCTTC
CASSEAGLMNEQFF
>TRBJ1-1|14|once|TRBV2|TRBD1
TGTGCCAGCAGGGCGACAGGGGGCAATACTGAAGCTTTCTTT
CASRATGGNTEAFF
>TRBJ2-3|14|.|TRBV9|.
TGTGCCAGCAGCGCGACTAGTCTCACAGATACGCAGTATTTT
CASSATSLTDTQYF
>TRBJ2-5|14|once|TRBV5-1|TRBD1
TGCGCCAGCAGCTTGGGGACAGGGGGAGAGACCCAGTACTTC
CASSLGTGGETQYF
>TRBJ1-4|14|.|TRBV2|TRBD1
TGTGCCAGCACTCAGGGGGCTGCTAATGAAAAACTGTTTTTT
CASTQGAANEKLFF
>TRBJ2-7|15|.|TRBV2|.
TGTGCCAGCCTCAGCCGGCCGGGGGGCCGCTACGAGCAGTACTTC
CASLSRPGGRYEQYF